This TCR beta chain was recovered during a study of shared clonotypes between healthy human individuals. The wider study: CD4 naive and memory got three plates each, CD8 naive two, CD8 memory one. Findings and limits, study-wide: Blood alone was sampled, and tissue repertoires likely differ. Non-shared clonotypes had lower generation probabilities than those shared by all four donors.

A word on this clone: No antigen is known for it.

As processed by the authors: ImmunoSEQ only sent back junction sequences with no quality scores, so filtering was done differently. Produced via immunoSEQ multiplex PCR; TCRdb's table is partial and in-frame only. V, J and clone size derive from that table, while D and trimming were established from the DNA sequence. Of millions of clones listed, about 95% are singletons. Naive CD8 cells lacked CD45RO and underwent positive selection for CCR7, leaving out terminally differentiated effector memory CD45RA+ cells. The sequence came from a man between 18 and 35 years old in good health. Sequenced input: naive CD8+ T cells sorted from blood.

In DNA, the CDR3 is TGTGCCAGCAGTTTAGGGATGAATCCTTACGAGCAGTACTTC. Protein: CASSLGMNPYEQYF. The chain has TRBV28 and TRBJ2-7; no definite D call. The V end lost 2 bases, the J end lost 4 bases, and 12 bases lay between the germline ends. The germline gives CDR1 MDHEN, CDR2 SYDVKM. CDR3 size: 14 residues.